One sample yielded the 27 T cell receptor beta chains listed below, sequenced in a study of regulatory T cells in long-lasting Graves disease. Building of the TCR beta libraries involved iRepertoire HTBI primers and Arm-PCR of CDR3 regions. TCRdb processed the multiplex PCR reads anew with MiXCR; each CDR3 protein has one entry. The repertoire holds some 410,000 distinct CDR3 sequences, with over 15% as singletons. The time point here: newly diagnosed GD, antithyroid drugs for less than 3 months. From PBMCs, RNA was extracted and then used to make the TCR library. These records were also assigned to another study, of T cells in Graves' hyperthyroidism and ophthalmopathy.

The sequencing used peripheral blood mononuclear cells (PBMCs), collected at new diagnosis, from a patient treated with antithyroid drugs. The receptors here all came from a young woman with Graves disease.

Details on this clonotype: The junction differs from germline at one of its ends, possibly a read error. This rearrangement joins TRBV10-3 to TRBJ1-2; D may be TRBD1 (5 bases). Per the germline V gene, CDR1 is ENHRY and CDR2 is SYGVKD. The CDR3 has 12 residues. The CDR3 sequence: CAITREDYGYTF. CDR3 in DNA: TGTGCGATCACCAGGGAAGACTATGGCTACACCTTC.

The sample holds many counts of this clonotype. The chain couples TRBV5-1 to TRBJ2-3; 9 bases are a match to TRBD2. This CDR3 is built from 16 residues. V shed 4 bases, J shed 6 bases, and the junction held 12 bases outside the gene matches. CDR1 is SGHRS and CDR2 is YFSETQ in the germline V gene. The CDR3 loop is CASSPSGGRARDTQYF. Written as DNA, the CDR3 is TGCGCCAGCAGCCCCAGTGGCGGGAGGGCCAGGGATACGCAGTATTTT.

The rearrangement links TRBV5-1 to TRBJ1-4; 10 bases agree with TRBD1. V was clipped by 4 bases and J by 11 bases; unmatched bases: 14. CDR3 length: 16 residues. Germline values: CDR1 SGHRS, CDR2 YFSETQ. The CDR3 region is CASSPGTGEWEAKLFF. The CDR3 DNA follows: TGCGCCAGCAGCCCCGGGACAGGGGAATGGGAGGCGAAACTGTTTTTT.

This clonotype was seen ten or more times. The chain recombines TRBV12-3 or TRBV12-4 with TRBJ2-5; 7 bases are a match to TRBD1. CDR3 length: 17 amino acids. After removal of 6 bases from V and 0 bases from J, the junction contained 13 bases not matched to a gene. DNA for the CDR3: TGTGCCAGCAGCCCGAACCGGATGACAGGGTACCAAGAGACCCAGTACTTC. Protein: CASSPNRMTGYQETQYF.

This clonotype was detected ten times or more. V and J are TRBV27 and TRBJ2-1; possible D gene TRBD1, 6 bases. The germline V and J ends were trimmed by 4 bases and 9 bases, with 16 bases remaining between them. Germline lookup yields CDR1 MNHEY and CDR2 SMNVEV (reference sequence). CDR3 length equals 14 residues. Written as DNA, the CDR3 is TGTGCCAGCAGTTCCCTACAGGGTCTCCCTGAGCAGTTCTTC. Its protein is CASSSLQGLPEQFF.

This clonotype was recorded at least ten times. This rearrangement joins TRBV20-1 to TRBJ2-3; D remains ambiguous. V lost 7 bases, J lost 4 bases, and 15 bases lay in between. There are 13 residues in the CDR3. Germline lookup yields CDR1 DFQATT and CDR2 SNEGSKA (reference sequence). The CDR3 sequence: CSVGWAVSDTQYF. CDR3 bases: TGCAGTGTAGGATGGGCAGTGTCAGATACGCAGTATTTT.

This chain uses TRBV19 with TRBJ1-1; D call uncertain. Germline V gene sequence: CDR1 LNHDA, CDR2 SQIVND (reference sequence). V was trimmed by 4 bases and J by 4 bases, leaving 7 bases between them. This CDR3 is built from 12 residues. CDR3 nucleotide sequence: TGTGCCAGTAGTAAAGGTGGCACTGAAGCTTTCTTT. It encodes CASSKGGTEAFF.

The DNA for the CDR3 is TGTGCCAGCAGCTTAAGAGGGGCTAGCGGGGGTACCGGGGAGCTGTTTTTT. Its translation is CASSLRGASGGTGELFF. The rearrangement uses TRBV7-9 and TRBJ2-2; 10 positions agree with TRBD2. This CDR3 is 17 amino acids long. Germline V gene data show CDR1 as SEHNR and CDR2 as FQNEAQ (reference sequence). The J segment lost 5 bases and the V segment lost 2 bases, leaving 8 bases of the junction unmatched. Based on the CDR3 plus reference TRBV7-9 and TRBJ2-2, the full variable domain is DTGVSQNPRHKITKRGQNVTFRCDPISEHNRLYWYRQTLGQGPEFLTYFQNEAQLEKSRLLSDRFSAERPKGSFSTLEIQRTEQGDSAMYLCASSLRGASGGTGELFFGEGSRLTVL.

V is TRBV20-1 and J is TRBJ2-2; 14 bases fit TRBD2. This CDR3 has 15 amino acids. Germline V gene data show CDR1 as DFQATT and CDR2 as SNEGSKA (reference sequence). V trimming: 3 bases; J trimming: 8 bases; junction bases outside the gene matches: 5. DNA for the CDR3: TGCAGTGCTAGGGGACTAGCGGGAGAGGTTGGGGAGCTGTTTTTT. Translated: CSARGLAGEVGELFF.

This clonotype was counted between two and nine times. J is TRBJ2-7 and V is TRBV12-5, with D possibly being TRBD1 (5 bases). V lost 2 bases to trimming and J lost 7 bases, with 9 bases between them. The CDR3 is 12 amino acids. CDR1 is LGHNT, CDR2 FRNRAP, per germline. The CDR3 DNA sequence: TGTGCTAGTGGTTTGACCAACAGGGAGCAGTACTTC. Translation: CASGLTNREQYF. Full variable domain (outside the CDR3, taken from reference TRBV12-5 and TRBJ2-7): DARVTQTPRHKVTEMGQEVTMRCQPILGHNTVFWYRQTMMQGLELLAYFRNRAPLDDSGMPKDRFSAEMPDATLATLKIQPSEPRDSAVYFCASGLTNREQYFGPGTRLTVT.

This clonotype was detected ten times or more. The gene calls are TRBV11-3 and TRBJ2-7; D ambiguous. The CDR3 runs to 13 residues. Germline lookup yields CDR1 SGHNT and CDR2 YENEEA. V gave up 0 bases and J gave up 6 bases, with 9 bases separating them. The CDR3 DNA sequence: TGTGCCAGCAGCTTAGATGGCGGTAGCGAGCAGTACTTC. Residues: CASSLDGGSEQYF.

Details on this clonotype: A much larger clone lies one base from this, so it may be a read error. The V and J genes are TRBV11-1 and TRBJ2-1, with 8 bases that match TRBD1. The length of the CDR3 is 16 residues. From germline, CDR1 is SGHAT and CDR2 FQDESV (reference sequence). CDR3 residues: CASSQGQGALAGEQFF. The CDR3 bases are TGCGCCAGCAGCCAAGGGCAGGGGGCCCTTGCGGGTGAGCAGTTCTTC.

This clonotype came up a few times. J is TRBJ2-7 and V is TRBV12-3 or TRBV12-4, with D possibly TRBD2 on 5 matching bases. Trimming took off 2 bases at V and 0 bases at J, with 11 bases between the two ends. This CDR3 spans 15 amino acids. The CDR3 nucleotides are TGTGCCAGCAGTTTACGGGAAGGGCCCTCCTACGAGCAGTACTTC. It is translated as CASSLREGPSYEQYF.

This chain links TRBV7-9 with TRBJ1-5, with D tentatively TRBD1 (5 bases). This CDR3 region has 12 residues. Per germline, CDR1 SEHNR and CDR2 FQNEAQ (reference sequence). Trimming stripped 6 bases from V and 7 bases from J, with 10 bases between. The CDR3 DNA follows: TGTGCCAGCAGGGCAGGGAGCCAGCCCCAGCATTTT. Its translation is CASRAGSQPQHF.

This clonotype was observed many times. The gene calls are TRBV6-1 and TRBJ2-7; TRBD2 aligns across 7 bases. Germline values: CDR1 MNHNS, CDR2 SASEGT. The CDR3 sequence is 16 residues long. The junction had 11 bases not matched to a gene; V was cut back by 3 bases and J by 3 bases. The DNA of the CDR3 is TGTGCCAGCAGTGACCTCGGGGGGTGGGAAGGCTACGAGCAGTACTTC. Translation: CASSDLGGWEGYEQYF.

The chain carries TRBV7-2 and TRBJ2-1, with unresolved D. This CDR3 comprises 15 residues. Germline V gives CDR1 SGHTA, CDR2 FQGNSA. Deletions cut 1 base from V and 0 bases from J, with 7 bases between. The CDR3 sequence: CASSLGLGSYNEQFF. The CDR3 DNA is TGTGCCAGCAGCTTAGGACTTGGCTCCTACAATGAGCAGTTCTTC.

This sequence joins TRBV7-3 and TRBJ2-7; D is perhaps TRBD1 or TRBD2 (5 bases each). V was pared by 5 bases and J by 5 bases, with 19 bases between. CDR1 is SGHTA, CDR2 FQGTGA, per germline. The CDR3 has 15 residues. CDR3 in DNA: TGTGCCAGCAGCACCCAGTCGGGGCAGGGCCACGAGCAGTACTTC. Its protein product is CASSTQSGQGHEQYF.

In this sample, this clonotype turned up many times. The chain has TRBV18 and TRBJ1-1, with D perhaps TRBD1 (5 bases). Germline V gene lookup returns CDR1 KGHSH and CDR2 LQKENI. The CDR3 loop spans 16 amino acids. V lost 6 bases to trimming and J lost 4 bases, with 21 bases between them. DNA for the CDR3: TGTGCCAGCTCCCAAGATATGGGGGGGATGGGCACTGAAGCTTTCTTT. Translated: CASSQDMGGMGTEAFF.

V gene TRBV27 combines with J gene TRBJ2-7; D might be TRBD2 (5 bases). In germline, CDR1 is MNHEY, CDR2 SMNVEV (reference sequence). This CDR3 has 13 residues. Written as DNA, the CDR3 is TGTGTCACGGGGTACGGGAATGGGTTTGAGCAGTACTTC. This gives the protein CVTGYGNGFEQYF.

This clonotype was observed many times. The chain carries TRBV12-3 or TRBV12-4 and TRBJ2-1, with D possibly matching TRBD2 (6 bases). There are 17 residues in the CDR3. Trimming left V 2 bases short and J 2 bases short, with 16 bases between. CDR3: CASSLPHSSGPYNEQFF. In DNA form, the CDR3 reads TGTGCCAGCAGTTTACCCCACAGTAGCGGACCCTACAATGAGCAGTTCTTC.

This chain connects TRBV19 to TRBJ2-5, with D unresolved. CDR1 and CDR2 from the germline V gene are LNHDA and SQIVND (reference sequence). Trimming left V 5 bases short and J 5 bases short, with 12 bases between. This CDR3 is 13 amino acids long. The CDR3, as DNA: TGTGCCAGTAGTGAAGTCGAGACGGAGACCCAGTACTTC. Translating gives CASSEVETETQYF.

This clonotype was picked up many times. The CDR3 loop reads CASSQWTATNEKLFF. CDR3 DNA: TGTGCCAGCAGCCAATGGACAGCTACTAATGAAAAACTGTTTTTT. The V gene is TRBV3-1, the J gene TRBJ1-4, with D possibly being TRBD1 (6 bases). CDR1 and CDR2 from the germline V gene are LGHDT and YNNKEL (reference sequence). CDR3 size: 15 residues. V lost 2 bases to trimming and J lost 2 bases, with 9 bases between them.

This clonotype was recorded at least ten times. This chain connects TRBV2 to TRBJ2-5; the D is unclear. The CDR3 extends over 11 amino acids. Germline CDR1 reads SNHLY; CDR2 reads FYNNEI. Trimming stripped 10 bases from V and 0 bases from J, with 6 bases between. CDR3 sequence: CAIRDQETQYF. For the CDR3, the DNA is TGTGCCATACGGGACCAAGAGACCCAGTACTTC. Using reference TRBV2 and TRBJ2-5 for the parts outside the CDR3, the full variable domain is EPEVTQTPSHQVTQMGQEVILRCVPISNHLYFYWYRQILGQKVEFLVSFYNNEISEKSEIFDDQFSVERPDGSNFTLKIRSTKLEDSAMYFCAIRDQETQYFGPGTRLLVL.

This clonotype was recorded at least ten times. This rearrangement joins TRBV18 to TRBJ2-1; 11 nucleotides agree with TRBD2. Per germline, CDR1 KGHSH and CDR2 LQKENI. Trimming cost V 2 bases and J 4 bases; bases outside gene matches: 4. This CDR3 is 16 amino acids long. The CDR3 sequence is CASSPKGTSGYNEQFF. For the CDR3, the DNA is TGTGCCAGCTCACCAAAGGGGACTAGCGGATACAATGAGCAGTTCTTC.

This clonotype was observed a few times. The chain couples TRBV27 to TRBJ1-3, with TRBD1 identical over 9 bases. Germline assignment: CDR1 MNHEY and CDR2 SMNVEV (reference sequence). The CDR3 length is 16 residues. V lost 7 bases, J lost 1 base, and 8 bases stayed unmatched. The CDR3 sequence is CASMGQGPLSGNTIYF. Here the CDR3 DNA reads TGTGCCAGCATGGGACAGGGCCCCTTATCTGGAAACACCATATATTTT.

As for this clonotype: A much more abundant neighbour one base away suggests this may be a read error. V and J are TRBV10-3 and TRBJ2-7, with TRBD2 matching 9 bases. This CDR3 region has 14 residues. From germline, CDR1 is ENHRY and CDR2 SYGVKD. The junction had 4 bases not matched to a gene; V was cut back by 5 bases and J by 2 bases. The CDR3 here is CAISSGRRPYEQYF. In DNA form, the CDR3 reads TGTGCCATCAGTAGCGGGAGGCGACCCTACGAGCAGTACTTC.

Ten or more counts support this clonotype. The V call is TRBV3-1, the J call TRBJ2-2; no definite D call. The germline gives CDR1 LGHDT, CDR2 YNNKEL (reference sequence). Trimming left V 4 bases short and J 4 bases short, with 10 bases between. The CDR3 loop spans 14 amino acids. The CDR3: CASSPRFITGELFF. The CDR3 nucleotides read TGTGCCAGCAGCCCCAGGTTCATCACCGGGGAGCTGTTTTTT.